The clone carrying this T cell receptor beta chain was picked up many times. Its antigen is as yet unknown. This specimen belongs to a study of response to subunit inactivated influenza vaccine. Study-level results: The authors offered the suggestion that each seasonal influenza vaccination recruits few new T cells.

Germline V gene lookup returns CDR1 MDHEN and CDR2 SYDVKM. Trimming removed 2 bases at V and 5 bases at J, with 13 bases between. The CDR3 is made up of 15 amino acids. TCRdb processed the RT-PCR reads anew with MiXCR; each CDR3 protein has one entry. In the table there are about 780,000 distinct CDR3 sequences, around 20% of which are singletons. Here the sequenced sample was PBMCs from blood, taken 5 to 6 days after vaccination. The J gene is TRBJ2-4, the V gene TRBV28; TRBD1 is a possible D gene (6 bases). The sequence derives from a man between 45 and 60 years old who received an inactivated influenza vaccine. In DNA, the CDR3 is TGTGCCAGCAGTTTAAGCAGGGGCTGGGAAAACATTCAGTACTTC. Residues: CASSLSRGWENIQYF.